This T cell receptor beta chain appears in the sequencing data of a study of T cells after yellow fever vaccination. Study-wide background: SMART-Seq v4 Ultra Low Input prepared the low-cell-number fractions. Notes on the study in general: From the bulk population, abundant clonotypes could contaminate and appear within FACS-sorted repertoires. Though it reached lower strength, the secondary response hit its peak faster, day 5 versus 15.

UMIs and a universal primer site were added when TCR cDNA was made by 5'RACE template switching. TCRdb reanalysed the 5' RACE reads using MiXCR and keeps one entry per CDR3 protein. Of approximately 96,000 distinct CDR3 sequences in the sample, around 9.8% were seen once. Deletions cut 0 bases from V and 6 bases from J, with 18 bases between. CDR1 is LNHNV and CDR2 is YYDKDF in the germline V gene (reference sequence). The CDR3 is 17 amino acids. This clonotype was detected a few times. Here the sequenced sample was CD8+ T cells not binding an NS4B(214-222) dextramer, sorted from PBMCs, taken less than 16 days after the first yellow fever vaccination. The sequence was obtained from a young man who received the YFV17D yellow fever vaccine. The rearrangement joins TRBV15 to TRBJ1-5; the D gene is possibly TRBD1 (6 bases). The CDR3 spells CATSRDRSPGGGQPQHF. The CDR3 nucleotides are TGTGCCACCAGCAGAGATCGTTCTCCGGGAGGGGGTCAGCCCCAGCATTTT.